This T cell receptor beta chain was documented in a study of blood T cell repertoires in COVID-19. Study overall: Acute and convalescent COVID-19 specimens originated in the United States, Italy and Spain.

Enrolled through a virtual design, the participants were between roughly 18 and 90 years of age and came from about two dozen US areas. This CDR3 contains 15 residues. Germline values: CDR1 MRHNA, CDR2 SNTAGT. The J segment lost 5 bases and the V segment lost 5 bases, leaving 7 bases of the junction unmatched. TCRdb's copy holds only in-frame clones and misses some; the assay was immunoSEQ multiplex PCR. There are over 200,000 clones in the sample; 70% to 90% occur only once, and roughly 2.3% lies in the top ten. Sequenced material: PBMCs or T cells enriched from blood (not recorded which). The rearrangement links TRBV6-4 to TRBJ2-3; TRBD2 agrees at 10 bases. The receptor comes from a middle-aged woman with acute COVID-19. CDR3 residues: CASSKSGGAGDTQYF. In nucleotides, the CDR3 is TGTGCCAGCAGTAAGAGCGGGGGGGCAGGAGATACGCAGTATTTT.